This T cell receptor beta chain was retrieved from a study of T cells in Graves' hyperthyroidism and ophthalmopathy. Study-wide context: Peripheral blood was obtained at initial diagnosis, preceding any treatment.

This clonotype occurred many times. Its cognate antigen is unknown. Amplified TCR beta CDR3 regions came from RNA transcripts. TCR CDR3 regions were first amplified by RT-PCR with HTBI primers. TCRdb passed the multiplex PCR reads through MiXCR, listing each CDR3 protein once. Here the sample spans around 380,000 distinct CDR3 sequences, 13% being singletons. This CDR3 is 13 amino acids long. The germline CDR1 and CDR2 sequences are LGHDT and YNNKEL (reference sequence). V was trimmed by 2 bases and J by 6 bases, leaving 9 bases between them. Notes on the study in general: Most thyroid clonotypes expanded above 0.001 appeared in blood too.

A sample of blood taken at first hyperthyroidism diagnosis preceded any ophthalmopathy symptoms. Sequences were obtained from blood. This TCR came from a man younger than 40 with Graves' hyperthyroidism that later progressed to Graves' ophthalmopathy. V and J are TRBV3-1 and TRBJ2-3, with no clear D. The CDR3 here is CASSQPHGDTQYF. CDR3 sequence (DNA): TGTGCCAGCAGCCAACCCCATGGGGATACGCAGTATTTT.